This T cell receptor (beta chain) came from a study of cytomegalovirus exposure and HLA in healthy donors. Study results and caveats: In all likelihood, a cluster of highly shared sequence variants was a sequencing artifact. Specificity for CMV antigens was confirmed in vitro for a few of the CMV-associated chains. A classifier reportedly called cytomegalovirus status with high sensitivity and specificity.

Per the germline V gene, CDR1 is MNHNS and CDR2 is SASEGT. The V end was cut by 8 bases, the J end by 0 bases, with 11 bases between. CDR3 size: 14 residues. Points on this clone: The antigen is not known.

With 60 Vbeta and 13 Jbeta primers, the PCR was carried out. The protocol was immunoSEQ multiplex PCR, while the TCRdb copy is restricted to in-frame clones and leaves out a portion. The sample shows 100,000 or so clones, roughly 70% of them seen only once. The chain couples TRBV6-1 to TRBJ2-1; possible D gene TRBD2, 5 bases. The sequence was collected from a man aged 40-49 years in good health and CMV-seropositive. The source material was PBMCs. CDR3 sequence: CASWTGSSYNEQFF. CDR3 DNA sequence: TGTGCCAGCTGGACGGGGAGCTCCTACAATGAGCAGTTCTTC.